The 4 T cell receptor beta chains reported below all come from one sample, sequenced in a study of shared clonotypes between healthy human individuals. Libraries were prepared by immunoSEQ multiplex PCR; TCRdb keeps only in-frame clonotypes and omits some of them. The profile covers about 2.3 million clones, with 90% to 95% appearing a single time and around 0.4% taken by the ten largest. Sequencing was done on a sample of naive CD4+ T cells from PBMCs. Subset given: CD45RA+ positively selected. Receptors were obtained from a man aged 18 to 29 in good health. Some clones in this sample may be carry-over from other donors' samples.

This chain joins TRBV5-1 and TRBJ1-1; D call uncertain. The CDR3 runs 14 residues. Germline-derived CDR1 and CDR2 are SGHRS and YFSETQ. Trimming removed 6 bases from V and 3 bases from J, with 15 bases in between. The chain's CDR3 is CASNPDRDDTEAFF. DNA of the CDR3: TGCGCCAGCAACCCAGATCGCGACGACACTGAAGCTTTCTTT.

V and J are TRBV4-1 and TRBJ1-5; D may be TRBD1 (6 bases). CDR1 and CDR2 from the germline V gene are MGHRA and YSYEKL. Trimming shortened V by 3 bases and J by 4 bases, and 22 bases separated the two germline ends. The CDR3 covers 18 residues. DNA of the CDR3: TGCGCCAGCAGCCATCAAAGGGGGGTTCTGGCCCCTAATCAGCCCCAGCATTTT. This codes for CASSHQRGVLAPNQPQHF.

The J gene is TRBJ2-1, the V gene TRBV5-1, with TRBD2 identical over 13 bases. Germline CDR1 SGHRS, CDR2 YFSETQ. With V trimmed by 0 bases and J by 8 bases, 5 bases remained unmatched. This CDR3 is 16 amino acids long. This chain's CDR3 is CASSLGTSGRLDEQFF. The CDR3 region has the DNA TGCGCCAGCAGCTTGGGGACTAGCGGGAGATTAGATGAGCAGTTCTTC.

The chain links TRBV18 to TRBJ1-2, with 8 bases lining up with TRBD1. Germline CDR1 reads KGHSH; CDR2 reads LQKENI. The CDR3 consists of 15 residues. The trim removed 3 bases at V and 3 bases at J, leaving 6 bases unmatched. The CDR3 loop reads CASSPEGTGDYGYTF. The CDR3, as DNA: TGTGCCAGCTCACCGGAGGGGACAGGCGACTATGGCTACACCTTC.